This T cell receptor (beta chain) appears in the sequencing data of a study of regulatory T cells in long-lasting Graves disease (dated by TCRdb to the early 2020s). Some background on the complete study: Patients with newly diagnosed Graves' disease had been on antithyroid drugs for under 3 months. Persistent Graves' disease patients were compared with newly diagnosed Graves' disease patients by peripheral blood TCR sequencing and RNA sequencing. The study was registered as a clinical trial and conducted in China. A total of 35 or so samples were covered by TCR sequencing, comprising around 13 persistent and around 20 newly diagnosed Graves' disease patients.

Receptor amplification or capture employed multiplex PCR. TCRdb lists the instrument as Illumina HiSeq 4000. iRepertoire HTBI primers and Arm-PCR amplification of CDR3 regions were used to construct TCR beta libraries. Gel purification was performed on PCR products prior to sequencing. Concerning the study's data processing: Gene usage analysis of CDR3 amino acid clonotypes relied on the 60 or so TRBV and 12 to 15 TRBJ segments identified across samples. Filtered high-quality paired reads were merged into contigs using COPE and FqMerger. BLAST was used to align contigs to the IMGT TRBV, TRBD and TRBJ reference genes, and CDR3 was defined following IMGT. Clonotypes above 0.1% frequency were classified as highly expanded clones. Shannon entropy was used to measure repertoire diversity, and the Gini coefficient was used to measure V-J evenness. A clonotype was considered public if more than one individual shared it. TCRdb passed the public sequencing reads through fastp at Q25 and MiXCR, retaining productive beta sequences. Rows with a matching CDR3 protein are joined into one entry that keeps the most common DNA and genes. These V and J calls derive from TCRdb rather than the authors' analysis. A total of 500,000 or so distinct CDR3 sequences appear in this sample, approximately 14% of them only once. Of the sample, approximately 19% is held by the ten largest clones.

What the time point label conveys for this sample: newly diagnosed GD, antithyroid drugs for less than 3 months. RNA was extracted from PBMCs in TRIzol for both TCR sequencing and RNA sequencing. The diagnosis of Graves' disease followed American Thyroid Association guidelines. Patients for the study were recruited at an endocrinology department in Xi'an, China. From each patient, about 8.9 milliliters of peripheral blood was collected into an EDTA anticoagulant tube. PBMCs were isolated by Ficoll Paque Plus density gradient separation without further T cell sorting. RNA quality was checked with an Agilent 2100 Bioanalyzer and agarose gel, and concentration with a NanoDrop 2000. CDR3 length: 14 amino acids, cysteine to phenylalanine. Solely the CDR3 DNA is kept, with 42 bases framed from the first base. V loses 7 bases of germline sequence and J loses 5 bases, and the interval between the two ends is 18 bases. Looking up the germline V gene yields CDR1 SGHRS and CDR2 YFSETQ.

This clonotype was seen only a few times. The antigen it recognizes is unknown. The record has no base qualities; no much larger clone is one base away. Beyond this particular receptor, the publication reports: Compared with newly diagnosed patients, patients with persistent Graves' disease had lower TCR Shannon entropy and fewer highly expanded clones, which suggests clonal expansion. The small sample size was acknowledged by the authors as a limitation that may reduce accuracy. Sequencing and analysis were limited to the TCR beta chain. Persistent disease showed preferential use of TRBV28, TRBJ1-2 and TRBJ2-5, whereas newly diagnosed disease favored TRBV20-1 and TRBJ2-1. The study examined only peripheral blood because the primary lesion, thyroid tissue, could not be accessed. Persistent patients shared more public clonotypes among themselves (approximately 2,500) than newly diagnosed patients did (more than 950).

The data were also submitted as part of a second study, on T cells in Graves' hyperthyroidism and ophthalmopathy. Reported in the second study: Stable Graves' hyperthyroidism was defined as no progression to ophthalmopathy during 18 months of follow-up. Hyperthyroidism patients were aged 18 to 65 years and newly diagnosed, with disease duration of less than 2 months. Exclusion was applied to patients with uncontrolled infections, other autoimmune diseases, pregnancy or lactation. Diagnoses were based on clinical symptoms, serum thyroxine and TRAb, thyroid ultrasound and orbital computed tomography. The first round of RT-PCR for the TCR CDR3 was performed with the HTBI primer set and the Qiagen OneStep RT-PCR kit. Most expanded thyroid clonotypes (frequency above 0.001) were also found in blood, which suggests that blood repertoires may mirror thyroid immune responses. A model built on a 13 V-J signature distinguished ophthalmopathy from stable hyperthyroidism, reaching about 88% sensitivity and 81.08% specificity in cross-validation and 80%/75% in testing. In validation, progression to ophthalmopathy was predicted by the model with roughly 71% sensitivity and 72% to 85% specificity, a median of 6.5 months before onset. A discovery cohort of about a hundred patients, fewer than 50 with Graves' ophthalmopathy and fewer than 65 with stable Graves' hyperthyroidism, was used to find distinguishing TCR V-J signatures. Whether ophthalmopathy could be predicted prospectively was tested in an independent validation cohort made up of about 18 hyperthyroidism patients plus 17 patients who later progressed to ophthalmopathy. The 100 discovery patients were randomly split 7:3 into training and test sets. Thyroid tissue and blood T-cell repertoires from about six Graves' hyperthyroidism patients were also compared in the study. Once sampling was done, hyperthyroidism patients were given methimazole at a starting dose of 30 mg daily, whereas ophthalmopathy patients were given high-dose intravenous methylprednisolone. The libraries were constructed in a second round of multiplex PCR and then size-selected and purified. Paired-end sequencing of the libraries was performed with 100 bp reads on an Illumina HiSeq2000. SOAPnuke was used to process the raw data, removing reads that contained adapters or uncalled bases, had a mean Phred below 15, or lacked an exact match to the constant primer or identifier. High-quality paired reads were merged with COPE v1.2.5, and unique nucleotide sequences were defined as clonotypes. MiTCR v1.1 was used to align clonotypes to the IMGT TRBV, TRBD and TRBJ reference segments. Only V-J combinations with frequency above 0.0001, covering 99% to 99.2% of repertoires, were analysed. A TCS score was defined as the ratio of F50 (clonal expansion) to E x V (chaos), with BLOSUM62-based TCRdist applied between CDR3 peptides within each V-J. Welch's t-statistics and random forest reduced 450 to 600 V-J features to 10 to 15, which were used in a naive Bayes classifier (R e1071). No statistical method was used to set the sample size in advance, and investigators knew the group allocation. TCR Vbeta CDR3 sequencing of around 130 peripheral blood samples (approximately 44 ophthalmopathy, 75 to 80 hyperthyroidism and roughly 17 progressor patients) is reported in the paper.

The sequence was obtained from a woman aged 45-65 years with Graves disease. Donor details come from another sample of the same person, matched by shared clones. The sequences come from peripheral blood mononuclear cells (PBMCs), collected at new diagnosis, from a patient treated with antithyroid drugs. This sequence uses TRBV5-1 and TRBJ2-5; the D gene remains uncertain. Here is the DNA: TGCGCCAGCGGCCCCCACTCAGACACTGAGACCCAGTACTTC. This codes for CASGPHSDTETQYF.